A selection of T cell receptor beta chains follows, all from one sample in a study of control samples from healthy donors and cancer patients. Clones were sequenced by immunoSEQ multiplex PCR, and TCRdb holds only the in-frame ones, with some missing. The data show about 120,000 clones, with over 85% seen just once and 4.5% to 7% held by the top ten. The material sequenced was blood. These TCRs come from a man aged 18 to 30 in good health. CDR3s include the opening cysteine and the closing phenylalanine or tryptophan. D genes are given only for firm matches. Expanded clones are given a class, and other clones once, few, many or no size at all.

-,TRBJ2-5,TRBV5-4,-,CASSLEWRETQYF,TGTGCCAGCAGCTTGGAGTGGAGGGAGACCCAGTACTTC
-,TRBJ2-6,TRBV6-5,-,CASSYGGRAGANVLTF,TGTGCCAGCAGTTACGGGGGCAGGGCTGGGGCCAACGTCCTGACTTTC
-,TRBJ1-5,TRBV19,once,CASSIGTNQPQHF,TGTGCCAGTAGTATAGGAACCAATCAGCCCCAGCATTTT
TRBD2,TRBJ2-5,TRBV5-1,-,CASESSGGAYETQYF,TGCGCCAGCGAATCCAGCGGGGGGGCCTATGAGACCCAGTACTTC
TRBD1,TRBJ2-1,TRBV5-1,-,CASSQLEGGTEQFF,TGCGCCAGCAGCCAACTTGAAGGGGGCACGGAGCAGTTCTTC
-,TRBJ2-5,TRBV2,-,CASLGSGETQYF,TGTGCCAGCTTGGGCAGCGGAGAGACCCAGTACTTC
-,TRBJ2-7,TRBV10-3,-,CAISESTAGIYEQYF,TGTGCCATCAGTGAGTCGACGGCGGGGATCTACGAGCAGTACTTC
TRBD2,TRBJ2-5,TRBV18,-,CASSPSTSGGAGETQYF,TGTGCCAGCTCACCGAGTACTAGCGGGGGGGCCGGAGAGACCCAGTACTTC
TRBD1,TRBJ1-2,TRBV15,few,CATSRPRGQGASGYTF,TGTGCCACCAGTAGACCTAGGGGACAGGGAGCGTCTGGCTACACCTTC
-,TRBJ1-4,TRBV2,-,CASSENTDEKLFF,TGTGCCAGCAGTGAAAACACGGATGAAAAACTGTTTTTT
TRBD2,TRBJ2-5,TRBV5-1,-,CASSLIIAGVQETQYF,TGCGCCAGCAGCCTAATAATAGCGGGGGTGCAGGAGACCCAGTACTTC
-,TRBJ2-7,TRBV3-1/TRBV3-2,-,CASSRDTYEQYF,TGTGCCAGCAGCCGCGACACCTACGAGCAGTACTTC
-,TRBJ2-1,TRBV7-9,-,CASSFLGKGNEQFF,TGTGCCAGCAGCTTTCTGGGGAAAGGCAATGAGCAGTTCTTC
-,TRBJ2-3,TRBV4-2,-,CASSQVRGTDTQYF,TGTGCCAGCAGCCAAGTCCGCGGCACAGATACGCAGTATTTT
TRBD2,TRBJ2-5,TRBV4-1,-,CASSRAGLAGGQKETQYF,TGCGCCAGCAGCCGAGCGGGACTAGCGGGGGGGCAAAAAGAGACCCAGTACTTC
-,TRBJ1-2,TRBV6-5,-,CASTPGGAYGYTF,TGTGCCAGCACTCCAGGAGGGGCCTATGGCTACACCTTC
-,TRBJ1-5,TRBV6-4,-,CASSVHGGGHNQPQHF,TGTGCCAGCAGTGTCCACGGAGGGGGTCACAATCAGCCCCAGCATTTT
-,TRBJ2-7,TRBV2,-,CASSVGATYEQYF,TGTGCCAGCAGTGTGGGTGCCACCTACGAGCAGTACTTC
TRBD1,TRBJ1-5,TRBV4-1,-,CASSQGQVPVGNQPQHF,TGCGCCAGCAGCCAGGGACAGGTGCCGGTGGGCAATCAGCCCCAGCATTTT
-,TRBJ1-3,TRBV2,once,CASSERGSGNTIYF,TGTGCCAGCAGTGAGCGGGGATCTGGAAACACCATATATTTT
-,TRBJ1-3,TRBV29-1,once,CSVEEWGPPGNTIYF,TGCAGCGTTGAAGAATGGGGGCCCCCTGGAAACACCATATATTTT
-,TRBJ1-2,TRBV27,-,CASRPGIPGGYTF,TGTGCCAGCAGACCAGGGATCCCTGGCGGCTACACCTTC